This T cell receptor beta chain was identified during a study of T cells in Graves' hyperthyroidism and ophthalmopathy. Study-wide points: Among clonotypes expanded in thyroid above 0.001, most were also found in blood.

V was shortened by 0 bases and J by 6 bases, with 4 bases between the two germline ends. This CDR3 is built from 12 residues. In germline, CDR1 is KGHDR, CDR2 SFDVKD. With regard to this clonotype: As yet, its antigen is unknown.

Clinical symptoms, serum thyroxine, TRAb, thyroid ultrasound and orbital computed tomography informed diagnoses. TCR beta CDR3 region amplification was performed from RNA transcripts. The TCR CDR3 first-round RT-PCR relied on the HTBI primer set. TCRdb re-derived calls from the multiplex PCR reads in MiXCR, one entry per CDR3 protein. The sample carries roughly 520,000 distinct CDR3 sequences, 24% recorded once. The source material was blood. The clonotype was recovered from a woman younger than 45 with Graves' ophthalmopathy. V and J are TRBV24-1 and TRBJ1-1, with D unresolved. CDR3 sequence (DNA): TGTGCCACCAGTGATTTGCCGGCTGAAGCTTTCTTT. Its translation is CATSDLPAEAFF.